The 16 T cell receptor beta chains in this list originate from one sample, sequenced in a study of blood T cell repertoires in COVID-19. Sequenced by immunoSEQ multiplex PCR; TCRdb stores in-frame clones only, minus some. This table has under 300,000 clones, 70% to 90% appearing once. Sequencing was performed on peripheral blood. The receptors here all came from a woman in her 30s with active or convalescent COVID-19.

CDR3 loop: CASSQSEGYANTIYF. The CDR3 region has the DNA TGCGCCAGCAGCCAATCTGAGGGATACGCGAACACCATATATTTT. The genes are TRBV4-1 and TRBJ1-3; unclear D gene. V lost 2 bases and J lost 7, with 15 bases in between. Germline loops: CDR1 MGHRA, CDR2 YSYEKL. CDR3 length: 15 residues.

The J gene is TRBJ1-4, the V gene TRBV5-6; D is ambiguous. The germline V gene encodes CDR1 SGHDT and CDR2 YYEEEE. The CDR3 is 16 amino acids. V was pared by 0 bases and J by 7 bases, with 16 bases between. The CDR3 protein is CASSLVAESLGEKLFF. Written as DNA, the CDR3 is TGTGCCAGCAGCTTGGTCGCTGAAAGCCTAGGTGAAAAACTGTTTTTT.

The chain has TRBV12-3 or TRBV12-4 and TRBJ2-3; 7 nucleotides line up with TRBD1. The CDR3 runs 13 residues. V shed 5 bases and J 5 bases; nucleotides not matched to a gene: 4. In DNA, the CDR3 is TGTGCCAGCAGTGATTCAGGGGGAGATACGCAGTATTTT. As protein: CASSDSGGDTQYF.

The CDR3 sequence is CASSWAGVPETQYF. CDR3 DNA sequence: TGTGCCAGCAGTTGGGCAGGGGTCCCAGAGACCCAGTACTTC. This chain uses TRBV6-6 with TRBJ2-5; tentatively, D is TRBD1 (6 bases). CDR1 and CDR2 from the germline V gene are MNHNY and SVGAGI (reference sequence). Trimming stripped 4 bases from V and 4 bases from J, with 13 bases between. CDR3 length equals 14 residues.

The chain has TRBV9 and TRBJ1-1; 8 nucleotides match TRBD1. The CDR3 runs 14 residues. Unmatched junction bases numbered 1, after V lost 3 bases and J lost 0 bases. From germline, CDR1 is SGDLS and CDR2 YYNGEE. CDR3 nucleotide sequence: TGTGCCAGCAGCGCACAGGGGGTGAACACTGAAGCTTTCTTT. It specifies CASSAQGVNTEAFF.

The rearrangement links TRBV4-1 to TRBJ1-2, with TRBD1 matching over 7 bases. This CDR3 region has 14 residues. CDR1 is MGHRA and CDR2 is YSYEKL in the germline V gene. V trimming: 3 bases; J trimming: 4 bases; junction bases outside the gene matches: 5. The CDR3 DNA reads as TGCGCCAGCAGCCAGCAACAGGGGAGCTATGGCTACACCTTC. Residues: CASSQQQGSYGYTF.

This chain joins TRBV5-5 and TRBJ1-1, with D unresolved. The CDR3 totals 15 residues. Trimming stripped 4 bases from V and 3 bases from J, with 16 bases between. CDR1 SGHKS and CDR2 YYEKEE come from the germline V gene (reference sequence). The CDR3 reads CASSLLRRFDTEAFF. The CDR3 DNA sequence: TGTGCCAGCAGCCTACTGAGGAGGTTCGACACTGAAGCTTTCTTT.

This clone was recorded only once. The rearrangement uses TRBV19 and TRBJ2-5; 12 bases are shared with TRBD1. The V gene's germline CDR1 is LNHDA and CDR2 SQIVND (reference sequence). V dropped 6 bases and J dropped 6; count of bases not matched to a gene: 8. The CDR3 runs to 15 residues. The CDR3 coding sequence is TGTGCCAGTAGCGCCCGGGACAGGGGGCCGAAGACCCAGTACTTC. Translated: CASSARDRGPKTQYF.

This clone turned up a few times. The chain links TRBV6-5 to TRBJ1-2, with 9 bases identical to TRBD1. The germline V gene has CDR1 MNHEY and CDR2 SVGAGI. This CDR3 has 15 residues. Trimming took 10 bases from V and 8 from J; bases not matched to a gene: 17. The CDR3 nucleotides are TGTGCCAACCTACCCCCTCTGGACAGGGGTTTGGGCTACACCTTC. As protein: CANLPPLDRGLGYTF.

This chain uses TRBV5-4 with TRBJ2-7; 8 bases match TRBD2. Germline V gene data show CDR1 as SGHNT and CDR2 as YYREEE (reference sequence). The CDR3 sequence is 12 residues long. With V trimmed by 9 bases and J by 4 bases, 6 bases remained unmatched. CDR3 DNA: TGTGCCACCAGAGCGGGGGATTACGAGCAGTACTTC. Translating gives CATRAGDYEQYF.

This clone was seen more than once but under ten times. This sequence joins TRBV5-1 and TRBJ2-7; tentatively, D is TRBD2 (6 bases). The V end was cut by 4 bases, the J end by 5 bases, with 22 bases between. The CDR3 consists of 16 residues. Looked up from germline, CDR1 is SGHRS and CDR2 is YFSETQ. The CDR3 DNA follows: TGCGCCAGCAGCCTAACTCGGGGGAGAGGAGTGAACGAGCAGTACTTC. It translates to CASSLTRGRGVNEQYF.

This sequence joins TRBV19 and TRBJ1-1, with 7 bases that match TRBD1. Germline values: CDR1 LNHDA, CDR2 SQIVND (reference sequence). The CDR3 spans 16 residues. The V and J ends lost 8 bases and 0 bases, in that order; junction bases with no gene match: 12. This CDR3 is CASRWDSSNMNTEAFF. For the CDR3, the DNA is TGTGCCAGTCGATGGGACAGCTCAAATATGAACACTGAAGCTTTCTTT.

The genes are TRBV21-1 and TRBJ1-2; the table's D gene call, TRBD1, was not cross checked with the DNA. TRBV21-1 corresponds to a pseudogene. The CDR3 sequence is 15 residues long. The DNA for the CDR3 is TGTGCCAGCAGCAAACCCCAGGCAGGGAACGGGGGCTACACCTTC. Amino acids: CASSKPQAGNGGYTF.

The rearrangement links TRBV5-4 to TRBJ1-3; 9 bases fit TRBD1. CDR3 length equals 16 residues. The V gene's germline CDR1 is SGHNT and CDR2 YYREEE (reference sequence). The junction had 5 bases not matched to a gene; V was cut back by 0 bases and J by 4 bases. The CDR3 reads CASSLGTGDFGNTIYF. In nucleotides, the CDR3 is TGTGCCAGCAGCTTGGGGACAGGGGACTTCGGAAACACCATATATTTT.

The chain has TRBV3-1 (or the pseudogene TRBV3-2) and TRBJ1-2; 9 positions agree with TRBD1. V lost 4 bases and J lost 5; bases outside the gene matches: 5. Germline CDR1 reads LGHDT; CDR2 reads YNNKEL (reference sequence). This CDR3 region has 14 residues. This chain's CDR3 is CASSRGQGRYGYTF. The CDR3 coding sequence is TGTGCCAGCAGCCGGGGACAGGGTAGGTATGGCTACACCTTC.

The CDR3: CASLDRGSLVNEQFF. The CDR3 DNA reads TGTGCCAGCCTCGACCGGGGGTCCTTGGTGAATGAGCAGTTCTTC. V is TRBV11-2 and J is TRBJ2-1; tentatively, D is TRBD2 (6 bases). The CDR3 spans 15 residues. CDR1 is SGHAT and CDR2 is FQNNGV in the germline V gene. Between the trimmed V and J ends, which lost 8 bases and 7 bases, there was a span of 21 bases. The variable domain in full, with the rest retrieved from reference TRBV11-2 and TRBJ2-1, is EAGVAQSPRYKIIEKRQSVAFWCNPISGHATLYWYQQILGQGPKLLIQFQNNGVVDDSQLPKDRFSAERLKGVDSTLKIQPAKLEDSAVYLCASLDRGSLVNEQFFGPGTRLTVL.